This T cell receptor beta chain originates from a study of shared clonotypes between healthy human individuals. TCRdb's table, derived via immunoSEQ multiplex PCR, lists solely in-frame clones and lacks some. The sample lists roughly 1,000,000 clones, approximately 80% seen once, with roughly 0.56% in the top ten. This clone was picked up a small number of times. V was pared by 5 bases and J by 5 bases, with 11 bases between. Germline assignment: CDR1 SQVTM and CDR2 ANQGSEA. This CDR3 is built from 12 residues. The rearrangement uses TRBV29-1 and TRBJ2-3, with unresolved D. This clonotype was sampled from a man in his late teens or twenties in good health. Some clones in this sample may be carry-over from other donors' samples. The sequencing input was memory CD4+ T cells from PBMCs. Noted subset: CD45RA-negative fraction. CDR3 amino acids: CSVRPDVDTQYF. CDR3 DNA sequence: TGCAGCGTTCGTCCGGATGTAGATACGCAGTATTTT.